The present entry profiles one T cell receptor beta chain with its context. Authors' data handling: Nucleated cell counts were estimated from reference gene primer amplification. Sequencing used immunoSEQ multiplex PCR; TCRdb keeps in-frame clones, though not all of them. V, J and clone size derive from that table, while D and trimming were established from the DNA sequence. Seen here are 150,000 to 200,000 clones, 75% to 90% observed once, and the top ten hold roughly 9.2%. Per the germline V gene, CDR1 is LGHNT and CDR2 is FRNRAP. This CDR3 has 15 amino acids. These data belong to a study of blood T cell repertoires in COVID-19. About the research overall: Acute and convalescent COVID-19 specimens originated in the United States, Italy and Spain. PBMCs, B-cell-depleted T cells, or T cells were the source of the cDNA or gDNA that made up the material.

The rearrangement uses TRBV12-5 and TRBJ1-5, with a possible D match to TRBD1 (6 bases). The source material was peripheral blood. This clonotype was obtained from a woman over 75 with active or convalescent COVID-19. The CDR3 here is CASNRVTPANQPQHF. The CDR3 DNA follows: TGTGCCAGTAACAGGGTGACCCCTGCCAATCAGCCCCAGCATTTT.